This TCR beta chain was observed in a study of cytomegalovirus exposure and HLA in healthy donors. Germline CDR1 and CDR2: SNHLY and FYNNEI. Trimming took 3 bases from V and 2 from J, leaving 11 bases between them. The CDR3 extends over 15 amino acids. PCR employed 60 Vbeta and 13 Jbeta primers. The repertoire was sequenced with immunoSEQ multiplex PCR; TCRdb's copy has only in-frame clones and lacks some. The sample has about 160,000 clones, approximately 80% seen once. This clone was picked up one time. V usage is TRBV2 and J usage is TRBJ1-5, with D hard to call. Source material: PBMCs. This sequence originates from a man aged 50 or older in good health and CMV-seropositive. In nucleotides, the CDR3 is TGTGCCAGCAGTGATGAGGGCCTCGGCAATCAGCCCCAGCATTTT. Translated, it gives CASSDEGLGNQPQHF.